This T cell receptor beta chain was captured by sequencing in a study of blood T cell repertoires in COVID-19. Here immunoSEQ multiplex PCR was the method, and the copy in TCRdb shows in-frame clones only, minus some. The data show fewer than 250,000 clones, roughly 82% seen once. Germline lookup yields CDR1 MNHEY and CDR2 SMNVEV (reference sequence). The ends lost 6 bases at V and 4 bases at J; junction bases unmatched: 8. The CDR3 runs 14 residues. The sample consisted of peripheral blood. The J gene is TRBJ1-2, the V gene TRBV27; 7 bases fit TRBD1. The clonotype was recovered from a woman aged 70-85 years with acute or convalescent COVID-19. The CDR3 spells CASRVGQESYGYTF. The CDR3 nucleotides read TGTGCCAGCAGAGTAGGACAGGAAAGCTATGGCTACACCTTC.